This T cell receptor beta chain was captured by sequencing in a study of blood T cells in healthy people across ages. Study-wide results and caveats: A roughly linear fall in TCR beta diversity per million T cells was seen with increasing age.

Next came a second PCR, run for roughly 6 to 11 cycles, which used a sample-barcoded 5' primer along with a J-beta primer mix. TCRdb reprocessed the 5' RACE reads via MiXCR and lists one record per CDR3 protein. The repertoire holds hundreds of thousands of distinct CDR3 sequences, with 20% to 30% as singletons. The CDR3 sequence is 16 residues long. Germline V lookup: CDR1 SGHTA, CDR2 FQGNSA. This clonotype was found a few times. Its antigen is currently unknown. An end of the junction does not agree with germline; a read error may underlie this. The same specimen was also included in a second study, on T cells of mothers and their children. That study adds: Over 8 million reads per mother and about 3 million per child were obtained.

J is TRBJ2-1 and V is TRBV7-2, with a possible D match to TRBD2 (6 bases). The source of this sequence is a boy younger than 18 in good health. Sequencing was carried out using blood. CDR3 sequence: CASSSGQGLSYNERLF. CDR3 DNA: TGTGCCAGCAGCTCGGGGCAGGGACTCTCCTACAATGAGCGGCTCTTC. Based on the CDR3 plus reference TRBV7-2 and TRBJ2-1, the full variable domain is GAGVSQSPSNKVTEKGKDVELRCDPISGHTALYWYRQSLGQGLEFLIYFQGNSAPDKSGLPSDRFSAERTGGSVSTLTIQRTQQEDSAVYLCASSSGQGLSYNERLFGPGTRLTVL.